The clone carrying this TCR beta chain was counted between two and nine times. Antigen unknown. Trimming took 7 bases from V and 4 from J, leaving 13 bases between them. The CDR3 spans 13 residues. TCRdb redid the calling of the reads with MiXCR, one entry per CDR3 protein. The top ten clones hold under 15% of a sample with hundreds of thousands of distinct CDR3 sequences, about 30% of them seen once. This specimen comes from a study of T cell repertoires in cytomegalovirus infection. Study information: It was recently identified HLA-C-restricted and well-studied HLA-B-restricted CMV epitopes that the study used. Both CMV infection and a matching HLA type were indicated by public TCR beta signatures. Notes on the study in general: HLA-C-restricted CMV-specific TCR beta clonotypes were dominant in the ex vivo response.

Sequencing was performed on cultured CD8+ T cells from PBMCs, taken from culture after CMV antigen stimulation. The V and J genes are TRBV12-3 or TRBV12-4 and TRBJ1-1; perhaps TRBD1 as D (5 bases). The receptor was isolated from a human donor in good health (CMV status not recorded). Some clones in this sample may be carry-over from other donors' samples. The CDR3 protein is CASISGGSTEAFF. The CDR3, as DNA: TGTGCCAGCATCTCGGGGGGGAGCACTGAAGCTTTCTTT.